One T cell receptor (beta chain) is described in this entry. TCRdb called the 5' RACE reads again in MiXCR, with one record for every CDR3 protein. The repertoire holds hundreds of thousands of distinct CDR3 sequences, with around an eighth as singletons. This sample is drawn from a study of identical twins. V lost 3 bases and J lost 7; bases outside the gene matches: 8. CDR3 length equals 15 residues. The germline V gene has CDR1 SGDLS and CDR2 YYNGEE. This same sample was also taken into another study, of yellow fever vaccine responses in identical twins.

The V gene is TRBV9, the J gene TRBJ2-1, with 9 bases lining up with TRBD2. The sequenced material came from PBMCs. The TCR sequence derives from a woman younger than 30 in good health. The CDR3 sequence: CASSEAGGSWNEQFF. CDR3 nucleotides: TGTGCCAGCAGCGAAGCGGGGGGAAGTTGGAATGAGCAGTTCTTC.